This TCR beta chain stems from a study of CD8 T cells in ankylosing spondylitis. Overall study findings and caveats: The study looked at matched synovial fluid samples from ankylosing spondylitis patients. Disease-linked clones were reported to be significantly enriched there. Disease-linked clones displayed a CD8+ phenotype and appeared relatively rarely in peripheral blood.

This clonotype was seen ten or more times. Antigen: not known. TCRdb reanalysed the 5' RACE reads using MiXCR and keeps one entry per CDR3 protein. The profile shows 300,000 to 400,000 distinct CDR3 sequences, around 10% of them singletons. V lost 5 bases and J 2 bases, leaving 5 bases between the germline ends. Per germline, CDR1 SGHTA and CDR2 FQGNSA. CDR3 length: 12 residues. Sequencing used blood, either unsorted or a sorted T cell fraction (not recorded which). This clonotype was obtained from a female donor with ankylosing spondylitis or in good health (not recorded which). This sequence joins TRBV7-2 and TRBJ2-3; no definite D call. CDR3 sequence (DNA): TGTGCCAGCAGCCCTACCACAGATACGCAGTATTTT. It codes for CASSPTTDTQYF.